These 31 T cell receptor beta chains came from one sample sequenced in a study of lung T cells in sarcoidosis with Löfgren's syndrome. TCRdb re-analysed the reads in MiXCR, keeping a single row per CDR3 protein. The top ten hold about 2.2% of the sample, which has more than 50,000 distinct CDR3 sequences, about 20% seen once. Material: CD4+ T cells from PBMCs. Source of these receptors: a human donor with sarcoidosis (Löfgren's syndrome or another form), or a control subject (not recorded which).

The V call is TRBV5-1, the J call TRBJ2-4, with D hard to call. Germline values: CDR1 SGHRS, CDR2 YFSETQ. The CDR3 is made up of 17 amino acids. V was pared by 3 bases and J by 0 bases, with 16 bases between. CDR3 sequence reads: CASSSSPELGAKNIQYF. Written as DNA, the CDR3 is TGCGCCAGCAGCTCCTCTCCCGAATTGGGAGCCAAAAACATTCAGTACTTC.

This clonotype was recorded at least ten times. V is TRBV28 and J is TRBJ2-7; D is ambiguous. Trimming shortened V by 5 bases and J by 0 bases, and 11 bases separated the two germline ends. The CDR3 runs to 14 residues. Germline loops: CDR1 MDHEN, CDR2 SYDVKM. The CDR3 region has the DNA TGTGCCAGCAGTCCACCGGGCCTCTCCTACGAGCAGTACGTC. Its translation: CASSPPGLSYEQYV.

This clonotype showed up many times. The CDR3 DNA sequence: TGTGCCAGCAGCTACATGGGGGGCCGAGCCTACAATGAGCAGTTCTTC. Its protein product is CASSYMGGRAYNEQFF. This chain joins TRBV6-2 or TRBV6-3 and TRBJ2-1, with D possibly being TRBD1 or TRBD2 (6 bases each). The germline gives CDR1 MNHEY, CDR2 SVGEGT. CDR3 size: 16 residues. V lost 6 bases to trimming and J lost 2 bases, with 17 bases between them.

There are many counts of this clonotype. A junction boundary mismatches the germline segment, possibly from a read error. The chain recombines TRBV6-6 with TRBJ1-1, with TRBD1 as a possible D gene (5 bases). Germline V gene data show CDR1 as MNHNY and CDR2 as SVGAGI (reference sequence). The CDR3 length is 15 residues. CDR3 in amino acids: CASTYSWTLNTEAFF. The CDR3, as DNA: TGTGCCAGCACTTACTCTTGGACACTCAACACTGAAGCTTTCTTT.

By its share, this clonotype is medium-sized. J is TRBJ1-1 and V is TRBV28; D uncertain. This CDR3 comprises 14 residues. V was cut by 2 bases and J by 6 bases, with 13 bases left in between. The germline CDR1 and CDR2 sequences are MDHEN and SYDVKM. The chain's CDR3 is CASSLLQRSAEAFF. As DNA, the CDR3 is TGTGCCAGCAGTTTACTGCAGAGGAGTGCTGAAGCTTTCTTT. The full variable domain, its missing parts supplied by reference TRBV28 and TRBJ1-1, is DVKVTQSSRYLVKRTGEKVFLECVQDMDHENMFWYRQDPGLGLRLIYFSYDVKMKEKGDIPEGYSVSREKKERFSLILESASTNQTSMYLCASSLLQRSAEAFFGQGTRLTVV.

This clonotype occurred a few times. The DNA is left out, because the CDR3 cannot be placed on it with certainty; the CDR3 is given as TCRdb lists it. The chain employs TRBV7-5 and TRBJ2-1; TRBD2 is taken as the D call from the table, unchecked against the DNA. TRBV7-5 is listed as a pseudogene. The CDR3 has 20 amino acids, counting both end residues. This CDR3 reads CISVSEAPALAGGPTSEQFF.

With regard to this clonotype: A much larger clone differs from this one at a single base, so this may be a read error. The chain couples TRBV19 to TRBJ2-1; TRBD2 matches at 11 bases. V lost 5 bases and J lost 3; bases outside the gene matches: 18. The germline CDR1 and CDR2 sequences are LNHDA and SQIVND (reference sequence). The CDR3 runs 20 residues. The CDR3 is CASSPGRLAGKGSFYNEQFF. The CDR3 region has the DNA TGTGCCAGTAGTCCCGGAAGACTAGCGGGGAAGGGGAGCTTCTACAATGAGCAGTTCTTC.

CDR3 sequence reads: CASSLIGGDTQYF. The CDR3 nucleotides read TGCGCCAGCAGCTTGATTGGGGGCGATACGCAGTATTTT. This chain links TRBV5-1 with TRBJ2-3; weak D call: TRBD1 (6 bases). CDR1 SGHRS and CDR2 YFSETQ come from the germline V gene. V was pared by 1 base and J by 6 bases, with 9 bases between. The CDR3 spans 13 residues.

On this clonotype itself: Because it lacks the conserved phenylalanine or tryptophan at the end, this CDR3 is likely a read error. V is TRBV18 and J is TRBJ2-5; D call uncertain. The CDR3 runs to 12 residues. Germline CDR1 KGHSH, CDR2 LQKENI. Trimming pared 2 bases from V and 0 bases from J, leaving 1 base between. CDR3: CASSPNQETQYL. The CDR3 nucleotides read TGTGCCAGCTCACCAAACCAAGAGACCCAGTACCTC.

This clonotype was recorded a few times. The J gene is TRBJ2-4, the V gene TRBV30; D is unclear. From germline, CDR1 is GTSNPN and CDR2 SVGIG (reference sequence). CDR3 length: 13 amino acids. Trimming took 3 bases from V and 0 from J, leaving 6 bases between them. This chain's CDR3 is CAWSRVAKNIQYF. CDR3 DNA sequence: TGTGCCTGGAGCCGGGTAGCCAAAAACATTCAGTACTTC. Drawing the rest from reference TRBV30 and TRBJ2-4, the complete variable domain is SQTIHQWPATLVQPVGSPLSLECTVEGTSNPNLYWYRQAAGRGLQLLFYSVGIGQISSEVPQNLSASRPQDRQFILSSKKLLLSDSGFYLCAWSRVAKNIQYFGAGTRLSVL.

This clonotype was seen more than once but under ten times. This rearrangement joins TRBV18 to TRBJ2-3; possible D gene TRBD2, 6 bases. This CDR3 has 15 residues. The V gene's germline CDR1 is KGHSH and CDR2 LQKENI. The germline V and J ends were trimmed by 2 bases and 6 bases, with 15 bases remaining between them. The CDR3: CASSPSVSGLDTQYF. The CDR3 nucleotides read TGTGCCAGCTCACCATCGGTCAGCGGGTTGGATACGCAGTATTTT. Complete variable domain (other parts from reference TRBV18 and TRBJ2-3): NAGVMQNPRHLVRRRGQEARLRCSPMKGHSHVYWYRQLPEEGLKFMVYLQKENIIDESGMPKERFSAEFPKEGPSILRIQQVVRGDSAAYFCASSPSVSGLDTQYFGPGTRLTVL.

This clonotype appeared a single time. Here the CDR3 omits its conserved ending phenylalanine or tryptophan, so a read error is the likely source. The chain joins TRBV2 to TRBJ1-1, with TRBD1 as a possible D gene (5 bases). Deletions cut 5 bases from V and 11 bases from J, with 15 bases between. This CDR3 spans 12 amino acids. CDR1 is SNHLY and CDR2 is FYNNEI in the germline V gene. In DNA, the CDR3 is TGTGCCAGCAGTTCCGGGGCCCGGAGTGCTTTCTCT. Protein: CASSSGARSAFS.

Regarding this clonotype: A read error may explain this, as a much larger clone is one base away. The J gene is TRBJ1-1, the V gene TRBV14, with D uncertain. The length of the CDR3 is 13 residues. Germline loops: CDR1 SGHDN, CDR2 FVKESK. This CDR3 reads CASSQDLGTEASF. As DNA, the CDR3 is TGTGCCAGCAGCCAAGATCTTGGCACTGAAGCTTCCTTT.

The rearrangement uses TRBV5-4 and TRBJ2-7, with 9 positions matching TRBD2. CDR3 length equals 16 residues. Looked up from germline, CDR1 is SGHNT and CDR2 is YYREEE (reference sequence). V was clipped by 2 bases and J by 3 bases; unmatched bases: 9. CDR3 sequence (DNA): TGTGCCAGCAGCTTAACGGGACTAGCCCCGAACTACGAGCAGTACTTC. Translating it yields CASSLTGLAPNYEQYF.

As to this clonotype: A much larger clone sits a single nucleotide away, making a read error possible. The genes are TRBV27 and TRBJ2-7; tentatively, D is TRBD1 (6 bases). This CDR3 has 13 residues. Germline-derived CDR1 and CDR2 are MNHEY and SMNVEV (reference sequence). Here the CDR3 DNA reads TGTGCCAGCAAGGTTACAGGGTCTCTCGAGCGGTACTTC. Translation: CASKVTGSLERYF.

This clonotype was detected ten times or more. The chain employs TRBV20-1 and TRBJ2-1, with D uncertain. The germline V gene has CDR1 DFQATT and CDR2 SNEGSKA (reference sequence). CDR3 size: 14 residues. Between the trimmed V and J ends, which lost 1 base and 12 bases, there was a span of 19 bases. This chain's CDR3 is CSARAPGVTGMQFF. The CDR3 DNA sequence: TGCAGTGCTAGAGCCCCAGGTGTCACGGGCATGCAGTTCTTC.

This clonotype has a count of ten or more. The rearrangement uses TRBV28 and TRBJ2-3; 11 bases are a match to TRBD2. This CDR3 region has 16 residues. Germline-derived CDR1 and CDR2 are MDHEN and SYDVKM. Unmatched junction bases numbered 5, after V lost 5 bases and J lost 1 base. The CDR3 spells CASSRMTSGGTDTQYF. The DNA of the CDR3 is TGTGCCAGCAGTCGAATGACTAGCGGGGGCACAGATACGCAGTATTTT.

This clonotype was counted ten times or more. CDR3 bases: TGTGCCAGCAGTAAGGGCGGGTATGACGAGCAGTACTTC. Translation gives CASSKGGYDEQYF. The V call is TRBV25-1, the J call TRBJ2-7; a weak D match, TRBD2 (5 bases). V was shortened by 5 bases and J by 5 bases, with 13 bases between the two germline ends. Germline V lookup: CDR1 MGHDK, CDR2 SYGVNS. The CDR3 spans 13 residues.

By its share, this clonotype is medium-sized. The chain joins TRBV6-2 or TRBV6-3 to TRBJ2-1; D might be TRBD1 (6 bases). The germline V gene has CDR1 MNHEY and CDR2 SVGEGT. V lost 2 bases and J 5 bases, leaving 10 bases between the germline ends. The CDR3 has 14 amino acids. In nucleotides, the CDR3 is TGTGCCAGCAGTTACCAGGGGATCCACAATGAGCAGTTCTTC. Translation: CASSYQGIHNEQFF.

This clonotype was seen ten or more times. The V and J genes are TRBV7-2 and TRBJ1-6; D gene uncertain. The CDR3 spans 15 residues. Trimming took off 2 bases at V and 0 bases at J, with 5 bases between the two ends. CDR1 and CDR2 (germline): SGHTA, FQGNSA. In DNA form, the CDR3 reads TGTGCCAGCAGCTTAAAGGGCTCCTATAATTCACCCCTCCACTTT. It is translated as CASSLKGSYNSPLHF. Based on the CDR3 plus reference TRBV7-2 and TRBJ1-6, the full variable domain is GAGVSQSPSNKVTEKGKDVELRCDPISGHTALYWYRQSLGQGLEFLIYFQGNSAPDKSGLPSDRFSAERTGGSVSTLTIQRTQQEDSAVYLCASSLKGSYNSPLHFGNGTRLTVT.

This clonotype was seen a single time. The conserved closing phenylalanine or tryptophan is absent in this CDR3, likely reflecting a read error. This chain connects TRBV27 to TRBJ2-1; no definite D call. Germline V gives CDR1 MNHEY, CDR2 SMNVEV (reference sequence). The CDR3 runs 11 residues. CDR3 in DNA: TGTGCCCGCAGTTTAAGAAATGAGCAGTTCCTC. The encoded protein is CARSLRNEQFL.

The sample holds many counts of this clonotype. V is TRBV7-2 and J is TRBJ1-1, with D uncertain. The CDR3 covers 10 residues. In germline, CDR1 is SGHTA, CDR2 FQGNSA. With 8 bases removed from V and 7 bases from J, the gap between germline ends came to 8 bases. The CDR3 nucleotides read TGTGCCAGCGGGTATATTGAAGCTTTCTTT. Its translation is CASGYIEAFF.

In this sample, this clonotype turned up many times. The genes are TRBV20-1 and TRBJ1-5, with TRBD1 as a possible D gene (6 bases). CDR3 length equals 14 residues. With 1 base removed from V and 1 base from J, the gap between germline ends came to 8 bases. Germline V gene sequence: CDR1 DFQATT, CDR2 SNEGSKA (reference sequence). In DNA, the CDR3 is TGCAGTGCTAGAGCTGGGACAAGCAATCAGCCCCAGCATTTT. This codes for CSARAGTSNQPQHF.

This clonotype was picked up many times. The V gene is TRBV28, the J gene TRBJ2-7, with D perhaps matching TRBD1 or TRBD2 (6 bases each). The germline V and J ends were trimmed by 7 bases and 7 bases, with 17 bases remaining between them. The CDR3 covers 13 residues. Germline V CDR1 and CDR2: MDHEN, SYDVKM. The CDR3 DNA sequence: TGTGCCAGCATCCCCGGGGGCCGGGAAGAGCAGTACTTC. Its protein is CASIPGGREEQYF.

This clonotype was detected a few times. V and J are TRBV7-2 and TRBJ2-4; 15 bases agree with TRBD2. CDR1 is SGHTA and CDR2 is FQGNSA in the germline V gene. The CDR3 has 18 amino acids. V trimming: 6 bases; J trimming: 2 bases; junction bases outside the gene matches: 8. The CDR3 nucleotides read TGTGCCAGCAGTCCTGGACTAGCGGGAGGGTTATCCAAAAACATTCAGTACTTC. Its translation: CASSPGLAGGLSKNIQYF.

This chain uses TRBV5-6 with TRBJ1-2; D is ambiguous. Germline V lookup: CDR1 SGHDT, CDR2 YYEEEE. The CDR3 length is 13 residues. V lost 1 base to trimming and J lost 2 bases, with 6 bases between them. The CDR3 region is CASSLKSNYGYTF. CDR3 in DNA: TGTGCCAGCAGCTTGAAATCGAACTATGGCTACACCTTC.

The V gene is TRBV20-1, the J gene TRBJ1-2; D is unresolved. This CDR3 is 12 amino acids long. Trimming took off 3 bases at V and 7 bases at J, with 12 bases between the two ends. Germline loops: CDR1 DFQATT, CDR2 SNEGSKA (reference sequence). The CDR3 DNA sequence: TGCAGTGCTAGGGGCAGAACTATTGGCTACACCTTC. The encoded protein is CSARGRTIGYTF.

This clonotype was found many times. The rearrangement joins TRBV2 to TRBJ2-1; D ambiguous. Germline values: CDR1 SNHLY, CDR2 FYNNEI. The length of the CDR3 is 16 residues. V dropped 2 bases and J dropped 9 bases, with 20 bases sitting between them. CDR3 DNA sequence: TGTGCCAGCAGTGAAAATAGGGTTGAGCTTTACCCTGAGCAGTTCTTC. This encodes CASSENRVELYPEQFF.

This clonotype was recorded many times. The chain couples TRBV2 to TRBJ1-6; 7 positions agree with TRBD1. Trimming took 7 bases from V and 8 from J; bases not matched to a gene: 11. Germline V lookup: CDR1 SNHLY, CDR2 FYNNEI. There are 15 residues in the CDR3. The CDR3 is CASTFYRGFDSPLHF. The CDR3 DNA follows: TGTGCCAGCACCTTCTACAGGGGTTTTGATTCACCCCTCCACTTT.

This clonotype showed up many times. J is TRBJ1-6 and V is TRBV20-1; 8 nucleotides match TRBD1. V trimming: 6 bases; J trimming: 5 bases; junction bases outside the gene matches: 9. Per the germline V gene, CDR1 is DFQATT and CDR2 is SNEGSKA (reference sequence). CDR3 length: 15 amino acids. The chain's CDR3 is CSAIARGRDNSPLHF. The CDR3, as DNA: TGCAGTGCGATTGCCAGGGGGCGGGATAATTCACCCCTCCACTTT.

V gene TRBV5-1 combines with J gene TRBJ2-5; D is ambiguous. The V end lost 2 bases, the J end lost 5 bases, and 4 bases lay between the germline ends. The germline gives CDR1 SGHRS, CDR2 YFSETQ. The CDR3 is 11 residues long. CDR3 sequence: CASSFFETQYF. CDR3 DNA: TGCGCCAGCAGCTTCTTTGAGACCCAGTACTTC.